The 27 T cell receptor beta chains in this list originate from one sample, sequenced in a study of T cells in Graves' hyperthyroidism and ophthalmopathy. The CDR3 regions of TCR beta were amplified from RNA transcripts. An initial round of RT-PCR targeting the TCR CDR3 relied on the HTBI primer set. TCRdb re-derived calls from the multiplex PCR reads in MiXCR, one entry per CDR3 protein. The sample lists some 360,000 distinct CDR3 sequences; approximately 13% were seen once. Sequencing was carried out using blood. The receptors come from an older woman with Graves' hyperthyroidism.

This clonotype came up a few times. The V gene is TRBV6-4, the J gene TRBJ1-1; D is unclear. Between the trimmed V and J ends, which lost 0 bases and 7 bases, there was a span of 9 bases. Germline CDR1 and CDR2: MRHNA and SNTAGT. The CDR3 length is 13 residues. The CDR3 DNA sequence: TGTGCCAGCAGTGACTCGGTGTGGGGTGAAGCTTTCTTT. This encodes CASSDSVWGEAFF.

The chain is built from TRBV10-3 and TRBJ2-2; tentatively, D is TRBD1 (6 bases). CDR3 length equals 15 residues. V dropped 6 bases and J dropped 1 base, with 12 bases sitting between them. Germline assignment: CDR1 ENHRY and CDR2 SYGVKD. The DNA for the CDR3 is TGTGCCATCAGCAAGACAGGAGAGAACACCGGGGAGCTGTTTTTT. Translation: CAISKTGENTGELFF.

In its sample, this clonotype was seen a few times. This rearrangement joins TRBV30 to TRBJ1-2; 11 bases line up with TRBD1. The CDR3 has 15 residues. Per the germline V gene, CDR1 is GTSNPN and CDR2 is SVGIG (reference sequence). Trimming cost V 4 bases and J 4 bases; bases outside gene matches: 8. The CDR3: CAWTGTGGPIYGYTF. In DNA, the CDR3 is TGTGCCTGGACAGGGACAGGGGGGCCGATCTATGGCTACACCTTC.

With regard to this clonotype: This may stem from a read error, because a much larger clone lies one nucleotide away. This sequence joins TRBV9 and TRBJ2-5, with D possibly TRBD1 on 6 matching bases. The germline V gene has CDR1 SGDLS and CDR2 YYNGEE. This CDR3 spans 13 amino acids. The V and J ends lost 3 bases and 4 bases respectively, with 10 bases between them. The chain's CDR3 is CASSAAGAETQYF. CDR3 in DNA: TGTGCCAGCAGCGCCGCAGGGGCAGAGACCCAGTACTTC.

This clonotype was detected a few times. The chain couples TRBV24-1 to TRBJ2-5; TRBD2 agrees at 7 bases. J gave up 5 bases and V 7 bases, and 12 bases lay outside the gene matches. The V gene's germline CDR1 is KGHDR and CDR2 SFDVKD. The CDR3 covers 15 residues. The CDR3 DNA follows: TGTGCCACCAGCCCTGCGGGAGCAGCTTTGGAGACCCAGTACTTC. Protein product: CATSPAGAALETQYF.

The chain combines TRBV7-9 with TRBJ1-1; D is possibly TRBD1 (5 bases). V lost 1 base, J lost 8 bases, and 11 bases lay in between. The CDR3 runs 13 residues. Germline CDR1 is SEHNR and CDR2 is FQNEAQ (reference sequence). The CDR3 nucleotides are TGTGCCAGCAGCTTAGGGGGGGGTCAGGAAGCTTTCTTT. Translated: CASSLGGGQEAFF.

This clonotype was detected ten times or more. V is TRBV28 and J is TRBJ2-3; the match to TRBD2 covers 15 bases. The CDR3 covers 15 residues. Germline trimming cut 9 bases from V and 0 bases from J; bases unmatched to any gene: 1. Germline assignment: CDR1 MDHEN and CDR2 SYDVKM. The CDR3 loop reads CASGTSGRSTDTQYF. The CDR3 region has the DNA TGTGCCAGTGGGACTAGCGGGAGGAGCACAGATACGCAGTATTTT. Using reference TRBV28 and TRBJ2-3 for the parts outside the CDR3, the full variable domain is DVKVTQSSRYLVKRTGEKVFLECVQDMDHENMFWYRQDPGLGLRLIYFSYDVKMKEKGDIPEGYSVSREKKERFSLILESASTNQTSMYLCASGTSGRSTDTQYFGPGTRLTVL.

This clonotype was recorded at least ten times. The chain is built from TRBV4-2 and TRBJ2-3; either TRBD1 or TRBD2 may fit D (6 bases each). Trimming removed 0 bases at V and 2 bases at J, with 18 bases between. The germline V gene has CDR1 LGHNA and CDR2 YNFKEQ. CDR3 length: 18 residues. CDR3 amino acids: CASSQEEDGRGDTDTQYF. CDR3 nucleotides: TGTGCCAGCAGCCAAGAAGAAGACGGAAGGGGGGACACAGATACGCAGTATTTT.

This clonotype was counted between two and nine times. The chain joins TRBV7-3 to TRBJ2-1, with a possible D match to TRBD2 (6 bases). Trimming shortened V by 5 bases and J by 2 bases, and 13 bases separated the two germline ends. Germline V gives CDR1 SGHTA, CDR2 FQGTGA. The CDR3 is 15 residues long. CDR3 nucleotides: TGTGCCAGCAGCCCCCGAGCTAGCGCCTACAATGAGCAGTTCTTC. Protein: CASSPRASAYNEQFF.

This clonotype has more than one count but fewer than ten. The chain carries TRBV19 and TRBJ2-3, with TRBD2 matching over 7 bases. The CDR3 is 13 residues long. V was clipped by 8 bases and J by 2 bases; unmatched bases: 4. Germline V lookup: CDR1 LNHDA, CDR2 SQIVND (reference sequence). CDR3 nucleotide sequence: TGTGCCAGTTCGGGGGGTCTCACAGATACGCAGTATTTT. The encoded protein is CASSGGLTDTQYF.

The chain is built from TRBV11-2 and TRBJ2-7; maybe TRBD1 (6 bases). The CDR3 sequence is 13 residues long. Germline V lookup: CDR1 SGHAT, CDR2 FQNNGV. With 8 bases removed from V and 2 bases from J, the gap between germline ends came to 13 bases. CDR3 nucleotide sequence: TGTGCCAGCTGCCGGGACACGACCTACGAGCAGTACTTC. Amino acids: CASCRDTTYEQYF.

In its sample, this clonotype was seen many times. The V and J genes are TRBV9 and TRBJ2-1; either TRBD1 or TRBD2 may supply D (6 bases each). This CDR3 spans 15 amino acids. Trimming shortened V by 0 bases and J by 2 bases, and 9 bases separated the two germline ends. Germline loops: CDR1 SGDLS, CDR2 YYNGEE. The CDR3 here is CASSVGGATYNEQFF. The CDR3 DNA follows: TGTGCCAGCAGCGTAGGGGGGGCCACCTACAATGAGCAGTTCTTC.

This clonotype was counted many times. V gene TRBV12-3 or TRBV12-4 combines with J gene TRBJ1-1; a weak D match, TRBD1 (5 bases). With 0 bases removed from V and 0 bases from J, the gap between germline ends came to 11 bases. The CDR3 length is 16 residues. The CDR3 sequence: CASSLAKGTMNTEAFF. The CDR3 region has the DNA TGTGCCAGCAGTTTAGCTAAGGGGACCATGAACACTGAAGCTTTCTTT.

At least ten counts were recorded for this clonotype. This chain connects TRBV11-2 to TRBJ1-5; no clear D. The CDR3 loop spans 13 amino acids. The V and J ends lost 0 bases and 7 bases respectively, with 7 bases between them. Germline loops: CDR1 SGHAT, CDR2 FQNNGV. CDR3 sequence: CASSLEVLQPQHF. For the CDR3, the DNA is TGTGCCAGCAGCTTAGAGGTACTCCAGCCCCAGCATTTT.

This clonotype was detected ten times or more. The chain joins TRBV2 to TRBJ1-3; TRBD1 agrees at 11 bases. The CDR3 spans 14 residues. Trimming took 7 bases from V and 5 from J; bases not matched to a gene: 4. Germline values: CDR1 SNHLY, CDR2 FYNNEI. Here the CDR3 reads CASTPDRGRNTIYF. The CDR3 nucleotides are TGTGCCAGCACACCGGACAGGGGGCGAAACACCATATATTTT.

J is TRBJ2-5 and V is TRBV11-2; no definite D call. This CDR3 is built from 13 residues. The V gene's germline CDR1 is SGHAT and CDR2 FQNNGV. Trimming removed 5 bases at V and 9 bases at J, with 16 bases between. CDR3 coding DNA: TGTGCCAGCAGCCCCCGGGCCCGGTGGGCCCAGTACTTC. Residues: CASSPRARWAQYF.

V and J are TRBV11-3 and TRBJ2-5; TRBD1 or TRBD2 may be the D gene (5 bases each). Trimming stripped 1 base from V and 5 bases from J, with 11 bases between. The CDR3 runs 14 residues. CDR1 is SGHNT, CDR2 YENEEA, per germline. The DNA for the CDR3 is TGTGCCAGCAGCTTAGTTAGAGGGGCGGAGACCCAGTACTTC. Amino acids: CASSLVRGAETQYF.

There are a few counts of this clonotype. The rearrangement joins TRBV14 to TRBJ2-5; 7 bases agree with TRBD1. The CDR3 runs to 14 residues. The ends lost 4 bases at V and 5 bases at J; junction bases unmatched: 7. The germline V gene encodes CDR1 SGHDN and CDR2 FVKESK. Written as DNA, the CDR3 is TGTGCCAGCAGCCCGACAGGGAGAGGCGAGACCCAGTACTTC. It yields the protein CASSPTGRGETQYF. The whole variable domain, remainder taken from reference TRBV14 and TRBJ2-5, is EAGVTQFPSHSVIEKGQTVTLRCDPISGHDNLYWYRRVMGKEIKFLLHFVKESKQDESGMPNNRFLAERTGGTYSTLKVQPAELEDSGVYFCASSPTGRGETQYFGPGTRLLVL.

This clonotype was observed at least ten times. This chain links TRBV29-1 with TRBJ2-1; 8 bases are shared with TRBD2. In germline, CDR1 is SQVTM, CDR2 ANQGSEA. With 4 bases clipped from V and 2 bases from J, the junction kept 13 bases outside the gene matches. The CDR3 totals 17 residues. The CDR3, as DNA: TGCAGCGTTGGATCCCCCTCGGGACTAGGTACCTACAATGAGCAGTTCTTC. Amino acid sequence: CSVGSPSGLGTYNEQFF.

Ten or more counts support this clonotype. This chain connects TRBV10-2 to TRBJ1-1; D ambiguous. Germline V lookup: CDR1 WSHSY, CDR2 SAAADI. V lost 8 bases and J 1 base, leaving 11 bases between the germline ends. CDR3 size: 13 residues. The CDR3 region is CASQTGKNTEAFF. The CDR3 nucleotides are TGCGCCAGCCAGACGGGAAAGAACACTGAAGCTTTCTTT.

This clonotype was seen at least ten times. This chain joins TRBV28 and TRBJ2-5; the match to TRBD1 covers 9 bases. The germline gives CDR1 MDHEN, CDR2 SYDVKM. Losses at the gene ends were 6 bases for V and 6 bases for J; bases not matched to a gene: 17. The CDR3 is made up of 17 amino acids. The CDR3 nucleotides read TGTGCCAGCAGAATAGGGCCCCCGGGACAGGGTTCGCAGACCCAGTACTTC. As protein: CASRIGPPGQGSQTQYF.

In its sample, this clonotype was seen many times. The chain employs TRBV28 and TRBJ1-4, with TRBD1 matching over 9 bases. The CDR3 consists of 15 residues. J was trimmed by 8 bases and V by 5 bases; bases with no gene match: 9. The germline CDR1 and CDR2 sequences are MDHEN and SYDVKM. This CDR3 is CASSPPGQGWEKLFF. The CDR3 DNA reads TGTGCCAGCAGTCCTCCGGGACAGGGTTGGGAAAAACTGTTTTTT.

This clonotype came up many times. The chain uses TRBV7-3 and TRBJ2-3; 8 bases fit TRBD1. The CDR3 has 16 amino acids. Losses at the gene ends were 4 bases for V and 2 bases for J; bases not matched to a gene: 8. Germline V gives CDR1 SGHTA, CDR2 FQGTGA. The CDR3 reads CASSSTGGIATDTQYF. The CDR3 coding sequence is TGTGCCAGCAGCTCCACAGGGGGAATAGCCACAGATACGCAGTATTTT.

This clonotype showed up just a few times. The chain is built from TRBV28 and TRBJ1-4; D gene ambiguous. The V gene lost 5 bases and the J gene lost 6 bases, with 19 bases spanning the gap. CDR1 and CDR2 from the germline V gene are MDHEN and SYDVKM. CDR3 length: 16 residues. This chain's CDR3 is CASSLPDGPVHEKLFF. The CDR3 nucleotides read TGTGCCAGCAGTCTCCCGGACGGCCCTGTTCATGAAAAACTGTTTTTT.

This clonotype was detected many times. The CDR3 loop reads CASTRNTKAGELFF. The DNA of the CDR3 is TGTGCCAGCACGAGGAATACCAAAGCCGGGGAGCTGTTTTTT. The gene calls are TRBV6-1 and TRBJ2-2; no firm D call. The V end was cut by 7 bases, the J end by 6 bases, with 15 bases between. The CDR3 loop spans 14 amino acids. Germline CDR1 and CDR2: MNHNS and SASEGT.

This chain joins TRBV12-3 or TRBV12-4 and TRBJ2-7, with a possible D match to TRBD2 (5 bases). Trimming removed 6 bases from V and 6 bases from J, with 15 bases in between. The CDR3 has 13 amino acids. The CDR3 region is CASRGTGELEQYF. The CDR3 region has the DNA TGTGCCAGCAGGGGTACTGGGGAGCTCGAGCAGTACTTC.

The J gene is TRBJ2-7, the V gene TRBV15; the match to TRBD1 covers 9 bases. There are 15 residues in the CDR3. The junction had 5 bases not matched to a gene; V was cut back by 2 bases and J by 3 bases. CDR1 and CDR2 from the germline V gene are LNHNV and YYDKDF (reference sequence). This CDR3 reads CATSRPPGQGYEQYF. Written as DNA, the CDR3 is TGTGCCACCAGCAGACCGCCGGGACAGGGCTACGAGCAGTACTTC.